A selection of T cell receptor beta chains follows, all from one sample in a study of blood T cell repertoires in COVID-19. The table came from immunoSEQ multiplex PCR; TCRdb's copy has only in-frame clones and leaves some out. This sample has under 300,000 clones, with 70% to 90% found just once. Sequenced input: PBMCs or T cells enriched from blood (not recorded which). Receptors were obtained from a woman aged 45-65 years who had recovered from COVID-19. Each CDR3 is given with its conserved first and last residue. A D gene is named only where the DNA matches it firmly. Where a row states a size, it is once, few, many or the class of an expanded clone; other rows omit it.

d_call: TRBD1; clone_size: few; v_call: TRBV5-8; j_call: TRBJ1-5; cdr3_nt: TGTGCCAGCAGCTTGAGGGGACAGGGGAATCAGCCCCAGCATTTT; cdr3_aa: CASSLRGQGNQPQHF
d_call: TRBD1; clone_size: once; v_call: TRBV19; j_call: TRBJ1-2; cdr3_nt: TGTGCCAGCCAAATCACGGACAGGGATACTCTTTACTATGGCTACACCTTC; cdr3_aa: CASQITDRDTLYYGYTF
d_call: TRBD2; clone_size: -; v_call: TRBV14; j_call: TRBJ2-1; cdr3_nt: TGTGCCAGCAGTCGGACTAGCAGGGGCGATGAGCAGTTCTTC; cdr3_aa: CASSRTSRGDEQFF
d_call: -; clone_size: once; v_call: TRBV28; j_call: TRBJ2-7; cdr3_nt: TGTGCCAGCAGTCTAGGACAGACCTCCGAGCAGTACTTC; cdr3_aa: CASSLGQTSEQYF
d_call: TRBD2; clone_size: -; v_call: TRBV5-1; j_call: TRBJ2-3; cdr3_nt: TGCGCCAGCAGCTTGGATGGGACTAGCGGGAGCACAGATACGCAGTATTTT; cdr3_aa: CASSLDGTSGSTDTQYF
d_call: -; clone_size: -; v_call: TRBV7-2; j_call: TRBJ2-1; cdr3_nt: TGTGCCAGCAGCTTTTCGGGAGATAACAATGAGCAGTTCTTC; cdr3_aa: CASSFSGDNNEQFF
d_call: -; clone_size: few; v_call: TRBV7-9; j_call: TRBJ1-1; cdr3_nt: TGTGCCAGCAGCCTCCATGATCGGGAAGCTTTCTTT; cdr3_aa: CASSLHDREAFF
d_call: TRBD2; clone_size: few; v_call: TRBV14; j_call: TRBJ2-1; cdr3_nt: TGTGCCAGCTTGTGGACTAGCGGTTACAATGAGCAGTTCTTC; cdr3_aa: CASLWTSGYNEQFF
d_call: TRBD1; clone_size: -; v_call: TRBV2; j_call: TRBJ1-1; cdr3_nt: TGTGCCAGTCTCCCAGGGGGCAGGAACACTGAAGCTTTCTTT; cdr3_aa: CASLPGGRNTEAFF
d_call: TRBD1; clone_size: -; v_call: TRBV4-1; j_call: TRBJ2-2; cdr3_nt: TGCGCCAGCAGCCAAGGAACCCGACAGGGCGTTGGCACCGGGGAGCTGTTTTTT; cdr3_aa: CASSQGTRQGVGTGELFF
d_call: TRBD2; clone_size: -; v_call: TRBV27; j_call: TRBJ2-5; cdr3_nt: TGTGCCAGCAGTTTAGGACTAGCGGGGACCCAGTACTTC; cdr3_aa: CASSLGLAGTQYF
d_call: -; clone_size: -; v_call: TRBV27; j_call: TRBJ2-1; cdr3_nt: TGTGCCAGCAGTTTTGGCATTTCCTACAATGAGCAGTTCTTC; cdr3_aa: CASSFGISYNEQFF
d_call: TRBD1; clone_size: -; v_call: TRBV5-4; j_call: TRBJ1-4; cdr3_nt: TGTGCCAGCAGCTTGGCGCAGGGGGCTGATGAAAAACTGTTTTTT; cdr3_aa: CASSLAQGADEKLFF
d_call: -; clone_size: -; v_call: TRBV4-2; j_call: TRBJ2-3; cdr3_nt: TGTGCCAGCAGCCGGTCCTCAAGACACCCCACAGATACGCAGTATTTT; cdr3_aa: CASSRSSRHPTDTQYF
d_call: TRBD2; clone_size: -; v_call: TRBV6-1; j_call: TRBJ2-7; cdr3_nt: TGTGCCAGCAGTGAAGCACTAGCGGGGACGCCTGCCTACGAGCAGTACTTC; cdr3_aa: CASSEALAGTPAYEQYF
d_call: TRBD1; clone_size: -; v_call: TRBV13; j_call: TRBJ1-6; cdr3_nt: TGTGCCAGCAGCCAGCGACAGGGACCCCTCCACTTT; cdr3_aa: CASSQRQGPLHF
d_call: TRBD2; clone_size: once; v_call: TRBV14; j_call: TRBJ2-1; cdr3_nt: TGTGCCAGCAGCCAAGATCATAGCGGGAGGGCACTGTTCTTC; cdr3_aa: CASSQDHSGRALFF
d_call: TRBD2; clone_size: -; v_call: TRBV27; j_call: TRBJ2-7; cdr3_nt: TGTGCCAGCAGTAGTCGGGGACTTACGGGGACTAGCGGGCTCTACGAGCAGTACTTC; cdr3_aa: CASSSRGLTGTSGLYEQYF
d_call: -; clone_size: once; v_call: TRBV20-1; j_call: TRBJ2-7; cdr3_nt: TGCAGTATCAGGGACTCCTACGAGCAGTACTTC; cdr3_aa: CSIRDSYEQYF
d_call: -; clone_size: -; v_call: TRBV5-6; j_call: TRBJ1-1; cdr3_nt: TGTGCCAGCAGCTTGTACGGTGAAGCTTTCTTT; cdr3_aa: CASSLYGEAFF
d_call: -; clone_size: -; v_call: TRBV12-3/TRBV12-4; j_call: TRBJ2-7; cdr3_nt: TGTGCCAGCAGTTTGGGGGGCTCCTACGAGCAGTACTTC; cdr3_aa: CASSLGGSYEQYF
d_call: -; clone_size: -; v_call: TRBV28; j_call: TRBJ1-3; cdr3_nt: TGTGCCAGCGGGGGGGGAGGAAACACCATATATTTT; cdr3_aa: CASGGGGNTIYF
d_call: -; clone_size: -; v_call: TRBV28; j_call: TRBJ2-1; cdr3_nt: TGTGCCAGCAGCCCACTTCTGGATGAGCAGTTCTTC; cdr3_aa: CASSPLLDEQFF
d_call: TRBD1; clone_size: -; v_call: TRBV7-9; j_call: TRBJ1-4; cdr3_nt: TGTGCCAGCAGCCAGGGGGATCTTGCTAATGAAAAACTGTTTTTT; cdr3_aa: CASSQGDLANEKLFF
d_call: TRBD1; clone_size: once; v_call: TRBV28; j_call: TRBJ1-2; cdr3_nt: TGTGCCAGCAATCTCAGGGGACAGGGAATCGATGGCTACACCTTC; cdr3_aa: CASNLRGQGIDGYTF
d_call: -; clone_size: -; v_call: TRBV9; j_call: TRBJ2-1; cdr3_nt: TGTGCCAGCAGCTTATACAGGGCCCACAGCTCCTACAATGAGCAGTTCTTC; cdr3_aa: CASSLYRAHSSYNEQFF
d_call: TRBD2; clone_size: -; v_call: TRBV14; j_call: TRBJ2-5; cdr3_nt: TGTGCCAGCAGTCCAAGACCCCGCGGGAGAGGGGAGACCCAGTACTTC; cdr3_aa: CASSPRPRGRGETQYF
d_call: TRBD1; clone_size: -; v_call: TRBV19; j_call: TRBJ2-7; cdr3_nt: TGTGCCAGTTCCCCCGGGACAGGGGTATACGAGCAGTACTTC; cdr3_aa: CASSPGTGVYEQYF
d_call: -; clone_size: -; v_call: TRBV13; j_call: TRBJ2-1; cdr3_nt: TGTGCCAGCAGCTTAGCACTCTTGGTGAATGAGCAGTTCTTC; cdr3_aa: CASSLALLVNEQFF
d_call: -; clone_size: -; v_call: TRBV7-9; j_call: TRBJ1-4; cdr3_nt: TGTGCCAGCAGCCTTGGACAGACAGCAACTAATGAAAAACTGTTTTTT; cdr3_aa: CASSLGQTATNEKLFF
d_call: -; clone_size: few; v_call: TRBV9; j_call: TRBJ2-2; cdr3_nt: TGTGCCAGCAGCGTAGGTAGGTCTAGGACTAACACCGGGGAGCTGTTTTTT; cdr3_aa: CASSVGRSRTNTGELFF
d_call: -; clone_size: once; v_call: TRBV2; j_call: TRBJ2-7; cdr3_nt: TGTGCCAGCCTGGGGCAAAGCTACGAGCAGTACTTC; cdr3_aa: CASLGQSYEQYF